This T cell receptor beta chain stems from a study of blood T cell repertoires in COVID-19. The method was immunoSEQ multiplex PCR; TCRdb's version includes in-frame clones alone and lacks a portion of them. Of fewer than 200,000 clones listed, around 90% are singletons. The CDR3 has 16 residues. V lost 5 bases and J lost 0, with 16 bases in between. Germline CDR1 MNHEY, CDR2 SVGEGT. Sequencing was done on a sample of peripheral blood. The V call is TRBV6-2 or TRBV6-3, the J call TRBJ1-1; D call uncertain. The TCR originated in a woman aged 55-69 years who had recovered from COVID-19. The CDR3 here is CASSRADGSMNTEAFF. The CDR3 bases are TGTGCCAGCAGTCGAGCGGACGGTAGCATGAACACTGAAGCTTTCTTT.